A selection of T cell receptor beta chains follows, all from one sample in a study of cytomegalovirus exposure and HLA in healthy donors. Measured with immunoSEQ multiplex PCR; TCRdb has only the in-frame clones, and not every one. The sample has roughly 230,000 clones; about 90% are singletons. Sequenced sample: PBMCs. These receptors originate from a girl aged 2 to 10 in good health and CMV-seronegative. The CDR3 runs from the conserved cysteine through the conserved F or W. Each record gives: V gene, D gene, clone size, J gene, CDR3 protein, CDR3 DNA. The D gene is left open where the match is weak. Clone size appears in some rows only: once, few, many, or a class for an expanded clone.

TRBV10-3	TRBD1	.	TRBJ1-6	CAISRDRSNSYNSPLHF	TGTGCCATATCCCGGGACAGGAGTAACTCCTATAATTCACCCCTCCACTTT
TRBV19	TRBD1	.	TRBJ1-1	CASSSTGATEAFF	TGTGCCAGTAGTAGTACAGGGGCAACTGAAGCTTTCTTT
TRBV29-1	TRBD2	.	TRBJ2-3	CSVGAGGTADTQYF	TGCAGCGTTGGGGCGGGGGGGACAGCAGATACGCAGTATTTT
TRBV30	TRBD1	.	TRBJ1-6	CAWRARDRGYPPLHF	TGTGCCTGGAGGGCCCGGGACAGGGGGTACCCACCCCTCCACTTT
TRBV15	.	.	TRBJ1-5	CATPRQPQHF	TGTGCCACCCCGAGGCAGCCCCAGCATTTT
TRBV27	TRBD1	.	TRBJ1-2	CASSPLLAGGDYGYTF	TGTGCCAGCAGCCCTTTACTAGCAGGGGGTGACTATGGCTACACCTTC
TRBV27	.	.	TRBJ2-1	CASSPTMLIEQFF	TGTGCCAGCAGTCCCACAATGCTTATAGAGCAGTTCTTC
TRBV5-1	TRBD2	few	TRBJ2-1	CASSLGTSSYNEQFF	TGCGCCAGCAGCTTAGGGACTAGCTCCTACAATGAGCAGTTCTTC
TRBV2	.	.	TRBJ2-4	CASSEAGWAKNIQYF	TGTGCCAGCAGTGAGGCAGGGTGGGCCAAAAACATTCAGTACTTC
TRBV19	TRBD1	.	TRBJ1-5	CASSTSAGQGKQPQHF	TGTGCCAGTAGTACATCGGCGGGACAGGGGAAACAGCCCCAGCATTTT
TRBV9	TRBD1	.	TRBJ1-1	CASSPRTGVDTEAFF	TGTGCCAGCAGCCCCCGGACAGGGGTTGACACTGAAGCTTTCTTT
TRBV5-1	.	.	TRBJ2-3	CASSLAGLEDTQYF	TGCGCCAGCAGCTTGGCTGGGTTGGAGGATACGCAGTATTTT
TRBV4-1	.	once	TRBJ1-1	CASRHAGENTEAFF	TGCGCCAGCAGGCACGCCGGGGAAAACACTGAAGCTTTCTTT
TRBV6-1	TRBD1	.	TRBJ2-5	CASSVTGQETQYF	TGTGCCAGCAGTGTGACAGGGCAGGAGACCCAGTACTTC
TRBV29-1	TRBD1	.	TRBJ1-1	CSVVGQGAAFF	TGCAGCGTTGTAGGACAGGGGGCGGCTTTCTTT
TRBV5-1	.	.	TRBJ2-2	CASSLTVTGELFF	TGCGCCAGCAGCTTAACAGTCACCGGGGAGCTGTTTTTT